Shown below are 19 T cell receptor beta chains from a single sample sequenced in a study of shared clonotypes between healthy human individuals. The naive CD8 fraction comprised CD45RO-negative cells positively selected for CCR7 and excluded terminally differentiated effector memory CD45RA+ cells. Sequenced by immunoSEQ multiplex PCR; TCRdb stores in-frame clones only, minus some. The sample carries about 1,900,000 clones, about 95% recorded once. Sequenced: naive CD8+ T cells sorted from blood. The receptor source for this set is a man aged 18 to 29 in good health.

The rearrangement uses TRBV6-5 and TRBJ2-1; D is perhaps TRBD2 (6 bases). Germline CDR1 reads MNHEY; CDR2 reads SVGAGI. V lost 2 bases and J lost 8, with 13 bases in between. The CDR3 is made up of 14 amino acids. The CDR3 spells CASSYLMREDEQFF. CDR3 DNA sequence: TGTGCCAGCAGTTACCTAATGAGGGAGGATGAGCAGTTCTTC.

This rearrangement joins TRBV9 to TRBJ1-5, with D possibly TRBD1 on 6 matching bases. Trimming stripped 0 bases from V and 5 bases from J, with 9 bases between. The CDR3 runs 14 residues. Germline CDR1 is SGDLS and CDR2 is YYNGEE. CDR3 nucleotide sequence: TGTGCCAGCAGCGTAGAGGGGGACCATCAGCCCCAGCATTTT. It yields the protein CASSVEGDHQPQHF.

Concerning this clone itself: Different DNA sequences within this sample yield the same CDR3. The chain uses TRBV7-9 and TRBJ2-7; D gene unclear. The CDR3 contains 12 residues. CDR1 is SEHNR and CDR2 is FQNEAQ in the germline V gene (reference sequence). V was shortened by 6 bases and J by 4 bases, with 10 bases between the two germline ends. CDR3 bases: TGTGCCAGCAGTTCCGACGGGTACGAGCAGTACTTC. The encoded protein is CASSSDGYEQYF.

The V gene is TRBV29-1, the J gene TRBJ2-2; D tentatively fits TRBD1 or TRBD2 (5 bases each). The CDR3 is 12 residues long. Germline V CDR1 and CDR2: SQVTM, ANQGSEA. Trimming removed 3 bases at V and 6 bases at J, with 8 bases between. The CDR3: CSVEGVPGELFF. CDR3 DNA sequence: TGCAGCGTTGAGGGGGTTCCCGGGGAGCTGTTTTTT.

This chain joins TRBV11-2 and TRBJ2-2; tentatively, D is TRBD2 (5 bases). The CDR3 extends over 13 amino acids. V lost 6 bases to trimming and J lost 6 bases, with 11 bases between them. Germline CDR1 and CDR2: SGHAT and FQNNGV. CDR3 in DNA: TGTGCCAGCAGGGAACTAGGGTCCGGGGAGCTGTTTTTT. It codes for CASRELGSGELFF.

This clone was detected once. The chain recombines TRBV29-1 with TRBJ1-1; D unresolved. The CDR3 runs to 11 residues. V gave up 5 bases and J gave up 1 base, with 5 bases separating them. Germline V gene sequence: CDR1 SQVTM, CDR2 ANQGSEA. CDR3 sequence (DNA): TGCAGCGTTAGGGCGAACACTGAAGCTTTCTTT. Translated, it gives CSVRANTEAFF. Drawing the rest from reference TRBV29-1 and TRBJ1-1, the complete variable domain is SAVISQKPSRDICQRGTSLTIQCQVDSQVTMMFWYRQQPGQSLTLIATANQGSEATYESGFVIDKFPISRPNLTFSTLTVSNMSPEDSSIYLCSVRANTEAFFGQGTRLTVV.

The chain combines TRBV5-4 with TRBJ1-6; TRBD1 matches at 9 bases. The junction had 6 bases not matched to a gene; V was cut back by 4 bases and J by 7 bases. CDR3 length: 15 amino acids. Germline CDR1 is SGHNT and CDR2 is YYREEE (reference sequence). CDR3 nucleotides: TGTGCCAGCAGCCCGTGGACAGGGGACAATTCACCCCTCCACTTT. Its translation is CASSPWTGDNSPLHF.

The rearrangement links TRBV2 to TRBJ2-2, with a tentative D call TRBD1 (5 bases). The CDR3 loop spans 17 amino acids. Germline loops: CDR1 SNHLY, CDR2 FYNNEI. V gave up 1 base and J gave up 2 bases, with 14 bases separating them. The chain's CDR3 is CASSEVGVRGNTGELFF. CDR3 nucleotide sequence: TGTGCCAGCAGTGAAGTAGGGGTCCGAGGTAACACCGGGGAGCTGTTTTTT. The full variable domain, in which reference TRBV2 and TRBJ2-2 provide the parts outside the CDR3, is EPEVTQTPSHQVTQMGQEVILRCVPISNHLYFYWYRQILGQKVEFLVSFYNNEISEKSEIFDDQFSVERPDGSNFTLKIRSTKLEDSAMYFCASSEVGVRGNTGELFFGEGSRLTVL.

V and J are TRBV2 and TRBJ2-2; 11 bases are shared with TRBD1. J gave up 3 bases and V 1 base, and 4 bases lay outside the gene matches. The CDR3 consists of 17 residues. Germline CDR1 SNHLY, CDR2 FYNNEI. The CDR3 bases are TGTGCCAGCAGTGAAGATCCGGGACAGGGGGACACCGGGGAGCTGTTTTTT. Amino acids: CASSEDPGQGDTGELFF.

As for this clone: The same CDR3 can be traced to other DNA sequences in this sample. The chain joins TRBV5-4 to TRBJ2-3; D remains ambiguous. CDR1 is SGHNT and CDR2 is YYREEE in the germline V gene (reference sequence). The V and J ends lost 2 bases and 3 bases respectively, with 7 bases between them. CDR3 length: 13 amino acids. CDR3 protein: CASSFRGTDTQYF. In nucleotides, the CDR3 is TGTGCCAGCAGCTTTAGAGGAACAGATACGCAGTATTTT.

This clone came up once. This rearrangement joins TRBV13 to TRBJ2-6, with unresolved D. CDR1 is PRHDT and CDR2 is FYEKMQ in the germline V gene (reference sequence). The ends were cut back, 2 bases at V and 4 bases at J, with 9 bases in the middle. There are 15 residues in the CDR3. The CDR3 loop reads CASSLRARGANVLTF. DNA of the CDR3: TGTGCCAGCAGCTTAAGGGCGAGGGGGGCCAACGTCCTGACTTTC.

The V gene is TRBV27, the J gene TRBJ1-2; 7 bases match TRBD1. Germline values: CDR1 MNHEY, CDR2 SMNVEV (reference sequence). The CDR3 is 13 amino acids. V gave up 8 bases and J gave up 8 bases; unmatched junction bases: 11. The CDR3 sequence is CASLPGTGEGYTF. The CDR3 DNA reads as TGTGCCAGCCTCCCGGGAACAGGGGAAGGCTACACCTTC.

The V gene is TRBV2, the J gene TRBJ2-7; no definite D call. Germline V gene sequence: CDR1 SNHLY, CDR2 FYNNEI. CDR3 size: 10 residues. The V end was cut by 3 bases, the J end by 7 bases, with 4 bases between. CDR3 protein: CASSDEEQYF. The CDR3 DNA reads as TGTGCCAGCAGTGATGAGGAGCAGTACTTC. The full variable domain, rest sourced from reference TRBV2 and TRBJ2-7, is EPEVTQTPSHQVTQMGQEVILRCVPISNHLYFYWYRQILGQKVEFLVSFYNNEISEKSEIFDDQFSVERPDGSNFTLKIRSTKLEDSAMYFCASSDEEQYFGPGTRLTVT.

The genes are TRBV5-6 and TRBJ2-7; TRBD2 aligns across 13 bases. The CDR3 runs to 14 residues. Germline V gives CDR1 SGHDT, CDR2 YYEEEE. V was clipped by 3 bases and J by 6 bases; unmatched bases: 3. CDR3 region: CASSWTSGSIEQYF. In DNA, the CDR3 is TGTGCCAGCAGCTGGACTAGCGGGAGTATCGAGCAGTACTTC.

This chain connects TRBV6-5 to TRBJ2-7, with 12 nucleotides matching TRBD2. CDR1 is MNHEY and CDR2 is SVGAGI in the germline V gene. After removal of 4 bases from V and 3 bases from J, the junction contained 4 bases not matched to a gene. This CDR3 has 15 residues. As DNA, the CDR3 is TGTGCCAGCAGTTCCGGGACTAGCGGGTACTACGAGCAGTACTTC. This sequence encodes CASSSGTSGYYEQYF.

V is TRBV27 and J is TRBJ1-5; D possibly corresponds to TRBD1 (5 bases). The CDR3 is made up of 14 amino acids. Between the trimmed V and J ends, which lost 0 bases and 7 bases, there was a span of 10 bases. The germline V gene encodes CDR1 MNHEY and CDR2 SMNVEV (reference sequence). The chain's CDR3 is CASSLSGARQPQHF. The CDR3 DNA sequence: TGTGCCAGCAGTTTATCAGGGGCTAGGCAGCCCCAGCATTTT.

The rearrangement joins TRBV18 to TRBJ2-5; TRBD1 matches at 7 bases. The V gene end was trimmed by 3 bases and the J gene end by 2 bases; junction bases not matched to a gene: 3. Germline V lookup: CDR1 KGHSH, CDR2 LQKENI. The CDR3 sequence is 14 residues long. CDR3 residues: CASSPRQGQETQYF. The CDR3 coding sequence is TGTGCCAGCTCACCTCGACAGGGACAAGAGACCCAGTACTTC.

This chain uses TRBV4-3 with TRBJ1-1; D unresolved. Trimming cost V 3 bases and J 1 base, with 9 bases left between them. CDR3 size: 14 residues. Looked up from germline, CDR1 is LGHNA and CDR2 is YSLEER. The CDR3 region has the DNA TGCGCCAGCAGCCAGCTGGAGGGGAACACTGAAGCTTTCTTT. Amino acids: CASSQLEGNTEAFF.

This clone has a single count. The chain combines TRBV6-1 with TRBJ1-4; no clear D gene. Germline V lookup: CDR1 MNHNS, CDR2 SASEGT. There are 15 residues in the CDR3. V was shortened by 1 base and J by 7 bases, with 13 bases between the two germline ends. The CDR3: CASSEVPLSSEKLFF. The CDR3, as DNA: TGTGCCAGCAGTGAAGTACCACTCTCGAGTGAAAAACTGTTTTTT.